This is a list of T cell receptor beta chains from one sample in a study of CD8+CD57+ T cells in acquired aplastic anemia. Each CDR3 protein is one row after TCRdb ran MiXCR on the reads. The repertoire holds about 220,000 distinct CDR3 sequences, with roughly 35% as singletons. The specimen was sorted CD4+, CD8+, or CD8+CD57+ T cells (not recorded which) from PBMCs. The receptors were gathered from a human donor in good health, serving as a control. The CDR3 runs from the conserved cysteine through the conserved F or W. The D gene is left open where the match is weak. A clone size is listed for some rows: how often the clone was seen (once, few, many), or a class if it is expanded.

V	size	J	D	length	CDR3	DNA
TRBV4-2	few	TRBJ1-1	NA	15	CASSQGKGLSLEAFF	TGTGCCAGCAGCCAAGGGAAGGGGTTAAGCTTAGAAGCTTTCTTT
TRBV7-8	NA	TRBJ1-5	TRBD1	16	CASSPTGQGPGQPQHF	TGTGCCAGCAGCCCAACGGGACAGGGGCCCGGTCAGCCCCAGCATTTT
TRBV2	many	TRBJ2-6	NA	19	CASRGGTVSRDSGANVLTF	TGTGCCAGCAGAGGGGGGACAGTTAGTCGTGACTCTGGGGCCAACGTCCTGACTTTC
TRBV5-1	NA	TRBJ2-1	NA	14	CASSLRDLYNEQFF	TGCGCCAGCAGCCTCCGGGACCTCTACAATGAGCAGTTCTTC
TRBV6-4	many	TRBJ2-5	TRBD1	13	CANPGQGGETQYF	TGTGCCAATCCGGGACAGGGGGGAGAGACCCAGTACTTC
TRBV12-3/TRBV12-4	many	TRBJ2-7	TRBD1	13	CASSTGQGNQQYF	TGTGCCAGCAGCACGGGACAGGGGAATCAACAGTACTTC
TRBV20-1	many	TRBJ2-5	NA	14	CSGQGGAGKETQYF	TGCAGTGGCCAGGGGGGGGCAGGTAAAGAGACCCAGTACTTC
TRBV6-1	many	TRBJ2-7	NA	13	CASTLDRNYEQYF	TGTGCCAGCACCCTAGACAGGAACTACGAGCAGTACTTC
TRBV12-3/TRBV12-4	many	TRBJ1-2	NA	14	CASSRGEGSYGYTF	TGTGCCAGCAGTCGTGGGGAGGGATCCTATGGCTACACCTTC
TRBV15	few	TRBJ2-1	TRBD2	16	CATSSDWTSGKNEQFF	TGTGCCACCAGCAGTGACTGGACTAGCGGGAAGAATGAGCAGTTCTTC
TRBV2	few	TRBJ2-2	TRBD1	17	CASSGTIHRGNTGELFF	TGTGCCAGCAGTGGAACCATCCACAGGGGGAACACCGGGGAGCTGTTTTTT
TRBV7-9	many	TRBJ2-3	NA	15	CASRVPGVRTDTQYF	TGTGCCAGCAGGGTTCCGGGAGTCCGCACAGATACGCAGTATTTT
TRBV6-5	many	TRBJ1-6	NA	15	CASSSAVSYNSPLHF	TGTGCCAGCAGTTCGGCCGTCTCCTATAATTCACCCCTCCACTTT
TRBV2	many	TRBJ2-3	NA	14	CATVRGLQTDTQYF	TGTGCCACAGTGAGGGGACTCCAAACAGATACGCAGTATTTT
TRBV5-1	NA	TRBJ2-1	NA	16	CASRMVGPPSYNEQFF	TGCGCCAGCAGGATGGTGGGACCACCCTCCTACAATGAGCAGTTCTTC
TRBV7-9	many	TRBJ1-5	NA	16	CASSPRGVTRPQPQHF	TGTGCCAGCAGCCCGCGGGGGGTGACTCGGCCTCAGCCCCAGCATTTT
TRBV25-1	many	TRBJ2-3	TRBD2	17	CASSEYKERGVKDTQYF	TGTGCCAGCAGTGAATATAAGGAGCGGGGGGTGAAAGATACGCAGTATTTT
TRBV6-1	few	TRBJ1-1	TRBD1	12	CASWQGASGAFF	TGTGCCAGCTGGCAGGGGGCGTCTGGCGCTTTCTTT
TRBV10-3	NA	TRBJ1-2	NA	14	CAISESGQSSGYTF	TGTGCCATCAGTGAGTCGGGACAATCCTCTGGCTACACCTTC
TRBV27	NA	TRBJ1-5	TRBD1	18	CASSPVRDRGLSNQPQHF	TGTGCCAGCAGTCCGGTCCGGGACAGGGGTTTGTCCAATCAGCCCCAGCATTTT
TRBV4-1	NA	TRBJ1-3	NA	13	CASSPKSGNTIYF	TGCGCCAGCAGCCCGAAATCTGGAAACACCATATATTTT
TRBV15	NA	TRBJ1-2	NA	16	CATSSQTSAPNYGYTF	TGTGCCACCAGCAGCCAAACCAGCGCGCCTAACTATGGCTACACCTTC
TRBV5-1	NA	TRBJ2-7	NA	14	CASTARLDSYEQYF	TGCGCCAGCACCGCGAGACTAGATTCCTACGAGCAGTACTTC
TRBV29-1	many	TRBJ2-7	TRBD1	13	CSVGGTGLYEQYF	TGCAGCGTCGGAGGGACAGGGCTTTACGAGCAGTACTTC
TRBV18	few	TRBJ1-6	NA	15	CASSANTGDNSPLHF	TGTGCCAGCTCCGCGAACACGGGAGATAATTCACCCCTCCACTTT
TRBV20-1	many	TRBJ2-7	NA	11	CSASGQYEQYF	TGCAGTGCCTCCGGACAGTACGAGCAGTACTTC
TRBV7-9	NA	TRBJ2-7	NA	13	CASSLVSSYEQYF	TGTGCCAGCAGCTTAGTCTCCTCCTACGAGCAGTACTTC
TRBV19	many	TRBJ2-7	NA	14	CASSNTGQGCEQYF	TGTGCCAGTAGTAATACAGGGCAAGGGTGCGAGCAGTACTTC
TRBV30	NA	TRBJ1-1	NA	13	CAQGWHLGTEVFF	TGTGCCCAAGGATGGCACCTCGGCACTGAAGTTTTCTTT
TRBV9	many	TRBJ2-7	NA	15	CASSVGLDVSYEQYF	TGTGCCAGCAGCGTAGGTCTAGACGTATCCTACGAGCAGTACTTC
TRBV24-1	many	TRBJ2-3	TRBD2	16	CATSDFGGGVGDTQYF	TGTGCCACCAGTGATTTTGGGGGGGGAGTAGGAGATACGCAGTATTTT
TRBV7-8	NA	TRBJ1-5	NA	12	CASSYMDQPQHF	TGTGCCAGCAGCTATATGGATCAGCCCCAGCATTTT
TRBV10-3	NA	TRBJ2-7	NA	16	CASRPGGAPRSGELYF	TGTGCCAGCAGGCCCGGCGGGGCACCTCGATCCGGGGAGCTGTACTTC
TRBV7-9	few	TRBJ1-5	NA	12	CASSRTAQPQHF	TGTGCCAGCAGCCGGACCGCTCAGCCCCAGCATTTT
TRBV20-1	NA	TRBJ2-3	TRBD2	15	CSARRLAGDRDTQYF	TGCAGTGCTAGGAGACTAGCGGGGGATAGAGATACGCAGTATTTT
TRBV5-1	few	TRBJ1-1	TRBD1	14	CASSSGQVNTEAFF	TGCGCCAGCAGCTCGGGACAGGTGAACACTGAAGCTTTCTTT
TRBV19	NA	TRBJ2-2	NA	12	CASSRVTGELFF	TGTGCCAGTAGTAGGGTCACCGGGGAGCTGTTTTTT
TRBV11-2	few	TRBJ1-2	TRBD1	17	CASSRRDRGFENYGYTF	TGTGCCAGCAGCCGGAGGGACAGGGGATTCGAGAACTATGGCTACACCTTC
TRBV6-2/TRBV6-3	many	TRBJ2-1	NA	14	CASSYSDRGGEQFF	TGTGCCAGCAGTTACTCGGACCGAGGGGGTGAGCAGTTCTTC
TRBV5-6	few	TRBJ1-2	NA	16	CASSLEAGSVMYGYTF	TGTGCCAGCAGCTTGGAGGCAGGGTCGGTTATGTATGGCTACACCTTC
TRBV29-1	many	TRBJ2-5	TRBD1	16	CSVAPLGGQGAETQYF	TGCAGCGTTGCCCCTTTAGGGGGACAGGGCGCGGAGACCCAGTACTTC
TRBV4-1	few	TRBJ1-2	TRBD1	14	CASSQPGGRNGYTF	TGCGCCAGCAGCCAACCAGGGGGCCGTAATGGCTACACCTTC
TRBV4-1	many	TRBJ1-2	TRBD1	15	CASSHEQGQGYGYTF	TGCGCCAGCAGCCATGAACAAGGACAGGGATATGGCTACACCTTC
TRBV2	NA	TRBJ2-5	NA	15	CASIPLGTYNETQYF	TGTGCCAGCATCCCACTAGGGACCTACAATGAGACCCAGTACTTC